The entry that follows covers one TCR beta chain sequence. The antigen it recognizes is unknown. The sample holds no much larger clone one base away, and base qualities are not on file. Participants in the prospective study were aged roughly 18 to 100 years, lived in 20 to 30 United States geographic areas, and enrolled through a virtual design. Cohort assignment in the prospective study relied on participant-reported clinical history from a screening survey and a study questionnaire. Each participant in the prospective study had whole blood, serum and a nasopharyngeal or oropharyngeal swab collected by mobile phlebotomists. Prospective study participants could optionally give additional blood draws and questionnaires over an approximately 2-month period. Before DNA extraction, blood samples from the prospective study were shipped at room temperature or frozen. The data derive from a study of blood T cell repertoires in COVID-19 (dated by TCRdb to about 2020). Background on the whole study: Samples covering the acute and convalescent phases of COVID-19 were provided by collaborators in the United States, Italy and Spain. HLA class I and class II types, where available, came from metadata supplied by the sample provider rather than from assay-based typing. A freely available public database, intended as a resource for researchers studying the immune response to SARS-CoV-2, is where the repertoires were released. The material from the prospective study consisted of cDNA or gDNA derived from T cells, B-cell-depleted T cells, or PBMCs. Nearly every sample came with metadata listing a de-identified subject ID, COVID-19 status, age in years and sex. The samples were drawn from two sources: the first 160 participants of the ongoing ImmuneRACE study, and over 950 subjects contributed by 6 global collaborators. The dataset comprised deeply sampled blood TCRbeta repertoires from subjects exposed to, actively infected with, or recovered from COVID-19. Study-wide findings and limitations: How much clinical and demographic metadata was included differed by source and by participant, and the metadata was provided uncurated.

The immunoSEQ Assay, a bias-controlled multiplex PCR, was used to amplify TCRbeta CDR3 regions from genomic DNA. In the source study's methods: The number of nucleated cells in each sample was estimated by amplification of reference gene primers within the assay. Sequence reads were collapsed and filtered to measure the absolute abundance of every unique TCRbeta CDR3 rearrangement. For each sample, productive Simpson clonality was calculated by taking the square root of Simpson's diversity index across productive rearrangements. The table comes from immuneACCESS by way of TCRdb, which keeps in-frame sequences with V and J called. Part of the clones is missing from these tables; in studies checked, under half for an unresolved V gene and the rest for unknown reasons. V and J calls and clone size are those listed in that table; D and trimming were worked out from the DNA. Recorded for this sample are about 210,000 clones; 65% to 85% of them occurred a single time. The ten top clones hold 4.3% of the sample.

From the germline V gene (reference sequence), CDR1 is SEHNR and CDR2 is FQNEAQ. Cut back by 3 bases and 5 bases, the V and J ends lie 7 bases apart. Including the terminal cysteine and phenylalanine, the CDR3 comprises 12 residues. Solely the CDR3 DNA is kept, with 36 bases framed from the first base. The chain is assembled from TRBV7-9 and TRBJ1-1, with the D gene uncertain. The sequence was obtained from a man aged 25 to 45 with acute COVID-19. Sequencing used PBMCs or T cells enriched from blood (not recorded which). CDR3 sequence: CASSLSVTEAFF. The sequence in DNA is TGTGCCAGCAGCTTGTCGGTGACTGAAGCTTTCTTT.